The entry below describes one T cell receptor (beta chain). These data come from a study of Tregs in tolerant kidney transplant recipients. Per the germline V gene, CDR1 is SNHLY and CDR2 is FYNNEI. This CDR3 is 15 amino acids long. V lost 5 bases, J lost 5 bases, and 7 bases stayed unmatched. Data came from immunoSEQ multiplex PCR; TCRdb stores just in-frame clones and leaves some out. Found here are around 230,000 clones, 80% to 85% of them singletons; the top ten hold about 0.58%. V gene TRBV2 combines with J gene TRBJ2-2, with TRBD1 matching 8 bases. The TCR comes from a human donor in good health. The sequenced sample was CD4+ T cells from blood. Here the CDR3 DNA reads TGTGCCAGCAGTCGACAGGGGCTCGGAACCGGGGAGCTGTTTTTT. Protein product: CASSRQGLGTGELFF.